These 21 T cell receptor beta chains came from one sample sequenced in a study of early T cells in non-severe SARS-CoV-2 infection. Each CDR3 protein gets one entry after TCRdb re-called the 5' RACE reads with MiXCR. The sample yields 50,000 to 70,000 distinct CDR3 sequences, around 9% seen once. The sequenced sample consisted of whole blood. The receptor source for this set is an adult who was a healthcare worker with PCR-confirmed SARS-CoV-2 infection or an uninfected control (not recorded which).

This clonotype has at least ten counts. The rearrangement uses TRBV5-1 and TRBJ2-3; 8 nucleotides match TRBD2. The J segment lost 4 bases and the V segment lost 0 bases, leaving 10 bases of the junction unmatched. Germline-derived CDR1 and CDR2 are SGHRS and YFSETQ. This CDR3 comprises 17 residues. The CDR3 DNA is TGCGCCAGCAGCTTGGAGGGTCGGCTAGCGGGTGCAGATACGCAGTATTTT. This translates into CASSLEGRLAGADTQYF.

This clonotype was observed at least ten times. This rearrangement joins TRBV20-1 to TRBJ2-5; maybe TRBD2 (5 bases). The CDR3 consists of 13 residues. With 2 bases removed from V and 10 bases from J, the gap between germline ends came to 17 bases. Germline-derived CDR1 and CDR2 are DFQATT and SNEGSKA (reference sequence). In DNA form, the CDR3 reads TGCAGTGCTAGACCTCCGGTGGACGGGATCCAGTACTTC. This translates into CSARPPVDGIQYF.

The V call is TRBV4-3, the J call TRBJ2-3; 9 nucleotides match TRBD1. This CDR3 has 16 amino acids. Germline trimming cut 2 bases from V and 4 bases from J; bases unmatched to any gene: 7. The germline CDR1 and CDR2 sequences are LGHNA and YSLEER. The CDR3 spells CASSQFVGQGSDTQYF. As DNA, the CDR3 is TGCGCCAGCAGCCAATTCGTGGGACAGGGCTCAGATACGCAGTATTTT.

This clonotype was seen only a few times. The V and J genes are TRBV3-1 and TRBJ1-5; 8 positions match TRBD1. The V segment lost 5 bases and the J segment 4 bases; nucleotides outside the gene matches: 4. The CDR3 is 14 residues long. The germline V gene has CDR1 LGHDT and CDR2 YNNKEL (reference sequence). The CDR3 nucleotides read TGTGCCAGCAGCTGGGGACAGGTTAATCAGCCCCAGCATTTT. Its protein is CASSWGQVNQPQHF.

The gene calls are TRBV5-1 and TRBJ2-7, with TRBD1 matching over 7 bases. V shed 7 bases and J 6 bases; nucleotides not matched to a gene: 10. The CDR3 spans 13 residues. The germline V gene has CDR1 SGHRS and CDR2 YFSETQ. The CDR3 protein is CASRRTGSGEQYF. CDR3 in DNA: TGCGCCAGCCGACGGACAGGATCGGGCGAGCAGTACTTC.

This clonotype was seen at least ten times. V is TRBV10-3 and J is TRBJ1-3; TRBD1 is a possible D gene (6 bases). Germline assignment: CDR1 ENHRY and CDR2 SYGVKD. V lost 2 bases, J lost 8 bases, and 19 bases lay in between. The CDR3 is 16 amino acids. CDR3 in DNA: TGTGCCATCAGTGAGCCCGGGGGCAGGACAGCGCACACCATATATTTT. Translated, it gives CAISEPGGRTAHTIYF.

In this sample, this clonotype turned up many times. The V call is TRBV28, the J call TRBJ2-7, with 7 bases that match TRBD2. The CDR3 consists of 15 residues. In germline, CDR1 is MDHEN, CDR2 SYDVKM. The V segment lost 7 bases and the J segment 0 bases; nucleotides outside the gene matches: 9. CDR3 loop: CASTVGGLHSYEQYF. CDR3 sequence (DNA): TGTGCCAGCACCGTCGGGGGACTACACTCCTACGAGCAGTACTTC. Based on the CDR3 plus reference TRBV28 and TRBJ2-7, the full variable domain is DVKVTQSSRYLVKRTGEKVFLECVQDMDHENMFWYRQDPGLGLRLIYFSYDVKMKEKGDIPEGYSVSREKKERFSLILESASTNQTSMYLCASTVGGLHSYEQYFGPGTRLTVT.

This clonotype was counted many times. The V gene is TRBV28, the J gene TRBJ1-5; D not certain. The CDR3 is 17 residues long. The germline V gene has CDR1 MDHEN and CDR2 SYDVKM. Trimming took off 4 bases at V and 0 bases at J, with 16 bases between the two ends. The CDR3 spells CASSSGSFLYSNQPQHF. For the CDR3, the DNA is TGTGCCAGCAGTTCAGGATCCTTTCTTTATAGCAATCAGCCCCAGCATTTT.

Comment on this clonotype: At one end, the junction sequence differs from germline, possibly due to a read error. V and J are TRBV18 and TRBJ2-3; D call uncertain. The germline gives CDR1 KGHSH, CDR2 LQKENI. The CDR3 runs to 14 residues. The CDR3 DNA reads TGTGTCAGCTCACCCCCCGGTCCGACAGATACGCAGTATTTT. Amino acid sequence: CVSSPPGPTDTQYF.

The chain employs TRBV7-9 and TRBJ1-1; no clear D gene. Germline CDR1 reads SEHNR; CDR2 reads FQNEAQ (reference sequence). The CDR3 consists of 13 residues. V was shortened by 3 bases and J by 4 bases, with 9 bases between the two germline ends. CDR3 sequence: CASSFGDGTEAFF. The CDR3 DNA reads TGTGCCAGCAGCTTCGGGGATGGCACTGAAGCTTTCTTT.

This clonotype was counted ten times or more. V gene TRBV28 combines with J gene TRBJ1-1; unclear D gene. This CDR3 contains 14 residues. The germline V gene has CDR1 MDHEN and CDR2 SYDVKM. Trimming removed 4 bases from V and 1 base from J, with 10 bases in between. CDR3 DNA sequence: TGTGCCAGCAGTTCCCCCGGTAGGAACACTGAAGCTTTCTTT. This codes for CASSSPGRNTEAFF.

In this sample, this clonotype turned up a few times. The chain links TRBV3-1 to TRBJ2-7; D may be TRBD1 (5 bases). The CDR3 consists of 16 residues. With 4 bases removed from V and 0 bases from J, the gap between germline ends came to 16 bases. Germline V gives CDR1 LGHDT, CDR2 YNNKEL (reference sequence). This chain's CDR3 is CASSPIFGASSYEQYF. As DNA, the CDR3 is TGTGCCAGCAGCCCCATCTTTGGGGCAAGCTCCTACGAGCAGTACTTC.

This clonotype came up a few times. The V call is TRBV7-9, the J call TRBJ1-1; D remains unclear. V lost 5 bases and J 2 bases, leaving 6 bases between the germline ends. The germline CDR1 and CDR2 sequences are SEHNR and FQNEAQ (reference sequence). This CDR3 is built from 12 residues. CDR3 sequence: CASSQTNTEAFF. CDR3 sequence (DNA): TGTGCCAGCAGCCAAACAAACACTGAAGCTTTCTTT.

This clonotype was recorded at least ten times. The chain joins TRBV6-2 or TRBV6-3 to TRBJ2-7; D is unclear. Trimming left V 0 bases short and J 2 bases short, with 11 bases between. Per the germline V gene, CDR1 is MNHEY and CDR2 is SVGEGT. CDR3 size: 15 residues. The CDR3 here is CASSYSTIKPYEQYF. CDR3 sequence (DNA): TGTGCCAGCAGTTACTCTACTATAAAACCCTACGAGCAGTACTTC.

This clonotype was seen ten or more times. The J gene is TRBJ2-1, the V gene TRBV5-5; TRBD1 matches at 9 bases. The CDR3 totals 15 residues. Germline lookup yields CDR1 SGHKS and CDR2 YYEKEE (reference sequence). After removal of 3 bases from V and 9 bases from J, the junction contained 10 bases not matched to a gene. The chain's CDR3 is CASSWTGARVTEQFF. The CDR3 DNA sequence: TGTGCCAGCAGCTGGACAGGGGCCCGGGTTACTGAGCAGTTCTTC.

This clonotype was observed a handful of times. The genes are TRBV7-8 and TRBJ2-4; 8 nucleotides match TRBD1. V was pared by 0 bases and J by 1 base, with 5 bases of the junction left unmatched. CDR3 size: 17 residues. The germline V gene encodes CDR1 SGHVS and CDR2 FQNEAQ. CDR3 coding DNA: TGTGCCAGCAGCTTAGCGAGGACAGGGCGCGCCAAAAACATTCAGTACTTC. Amino acid sequence: CASSLARTGRAKNIQYF.

This clonotype was recorded a few times. J is TRBJ2-1 and V is TRBV4-1; D is undetermined. Germline assignment: CDR1 MGHRA and CDR2 YSYEKL. Deletions cut 0 bases from V and 12 bases from J, with 12 bases between. The CDR3 spans 13 residues. CDR3 in DNA: TGCGCCAGCAGCCAAGATGTCTGGCAGACGCAGTTCTTC. Amino acids: CASSQDVWQTQFF.

The chain carries TRBV20-1 and TRBJ1-6, with 10 bases lining up with TRBD1. The germline V gene encodes CDR1 DFQATT and CDR2 SNEGSKA (reference sequence). This CDR3 has 16 residues. V shed 0 bases, J shed 7 bases, and the junction held 6 bases outside the gene matches. CDR3 DNA: TGCAGTGCTAGAGAAGGGGACAGGGGTTACAATTCACCCCTCCACTTT. As protein: CSAREGDRGYNSPLHF.

This clonotype showed up many times. V and J are TRBV6-5 and TRBJ2-7, with D possibly TRBD1 on 5 matching bases. The ends were cut back, 6 bases at V and 6 bases at J, with 18 bases in the middle. This CDR3 region has 14 residues. Germline CDR1 and CDR2: MNHEY and SVGAGI. In DNA, the CDR3 is TGTGCCAGCAGCCCTACCTTCAGGGCGTCCGAGCAGTACTTC. It encodes CASSPTFRASEQYF.

CDR3 amino acids: CASSPVTGTYEQYF. CDR3 nucleotides: TGTGCCAGCAGTCCTGTGACAGGGACCTACGAGCAGTACTTC. The V and J genes are TRBV28 and TRBJ2-7, with 7 bases that match TRBD1. V gave up 5 bases and J gave up 2 bases; unmatched junction bases: 6. The CDR3 runs to 14 residues. CDR1 and CDR2 (germline): MDHEN, SYDVKM.

This clonotype was detected many times. The chain has TRBV20-1 and TRBJ1-1, with TRBD1 matching 7 bases. CDR1 is DFQATT and CDR2 is SNEGSKA in the germline V gene (reference sequence). The CDR3 totals 13 residues. V dropped 1 base and J dropped 3; count of bases not matched to a gene: 2. CDR3 region: CSARGQGDTEAFF. The CDR3 DNA follows: TGCAGTGCTAGAGGACAGGGAGACACTGAAGCTTTCTTT.